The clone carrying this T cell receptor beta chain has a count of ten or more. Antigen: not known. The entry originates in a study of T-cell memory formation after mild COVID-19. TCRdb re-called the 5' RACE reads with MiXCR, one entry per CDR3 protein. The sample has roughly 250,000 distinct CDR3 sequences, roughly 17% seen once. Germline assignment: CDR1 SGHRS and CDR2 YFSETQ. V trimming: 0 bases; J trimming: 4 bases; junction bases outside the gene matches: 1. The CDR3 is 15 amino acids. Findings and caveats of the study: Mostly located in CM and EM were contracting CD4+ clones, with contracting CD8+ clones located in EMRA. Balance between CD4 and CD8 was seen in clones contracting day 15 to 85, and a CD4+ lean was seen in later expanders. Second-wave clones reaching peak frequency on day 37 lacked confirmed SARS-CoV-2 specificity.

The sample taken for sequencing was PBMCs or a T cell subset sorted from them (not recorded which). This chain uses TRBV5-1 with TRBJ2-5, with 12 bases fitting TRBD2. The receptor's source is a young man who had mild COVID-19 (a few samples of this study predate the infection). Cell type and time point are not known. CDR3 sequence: CASSLGLAGVETQYF. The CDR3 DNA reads TGCGCCAGCAGCTTGGGACTAGCGGGGGTAGAGACCCAGTACTTC.